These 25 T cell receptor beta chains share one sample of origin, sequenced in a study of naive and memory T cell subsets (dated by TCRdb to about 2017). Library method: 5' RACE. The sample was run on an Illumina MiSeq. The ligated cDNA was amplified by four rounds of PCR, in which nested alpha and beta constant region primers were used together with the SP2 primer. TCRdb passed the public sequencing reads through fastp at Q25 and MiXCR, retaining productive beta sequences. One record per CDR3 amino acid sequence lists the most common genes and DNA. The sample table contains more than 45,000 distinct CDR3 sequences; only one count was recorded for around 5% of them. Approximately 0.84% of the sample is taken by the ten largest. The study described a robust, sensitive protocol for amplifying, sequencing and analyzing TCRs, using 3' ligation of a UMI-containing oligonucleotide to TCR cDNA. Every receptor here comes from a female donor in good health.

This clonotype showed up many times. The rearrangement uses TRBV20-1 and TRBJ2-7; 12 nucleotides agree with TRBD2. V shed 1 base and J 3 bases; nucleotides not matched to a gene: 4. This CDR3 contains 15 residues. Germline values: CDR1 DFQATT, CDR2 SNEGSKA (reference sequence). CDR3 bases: TGCAGTGCTAGAGTAGGGACTAGCGGGCGCTACGAGCAGTACTTC. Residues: CSARVGTSGRYEQYF.

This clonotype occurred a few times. This CDR3 reads CASSLVSSGRAYEQYF. The CDR3 DNA is TGTGCCAGCAGCTTAGTCTCTAGCGGGAGGGCCTACGAGCAGTACTTC. The chain has TRBV7-2 and TRBJ2-7; TRBD2 matches at 12 bases. The CDR3 extends over 16 amino acids. Per the germline V gene, CDR1 is SGHTA and CDR2 is FQGNSA. After removal of 1 base from V and 2 bases from J, the junction contained 3 bases not matched to a gene. Full variable domain (outside the CDR3, taken from reference TRBV7-2 and TRBJ2-7): GAGVSQSPSNKVTEKGKDVELRCDPISGHTALYWYRQSLGQGLEFLIYFQGNSAPDKSGLPSDRFSAERTGGSVSTLTIQRTQQEDSAVYLCASSLVSSGRAYEQYFGPGTRLTVT.

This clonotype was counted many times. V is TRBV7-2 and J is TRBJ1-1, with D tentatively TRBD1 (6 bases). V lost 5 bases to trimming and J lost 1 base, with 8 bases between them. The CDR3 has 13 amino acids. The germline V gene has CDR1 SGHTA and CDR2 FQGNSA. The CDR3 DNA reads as TGTGCCAGCAGCGAACAGGGGAACACTGAAGCTTTCTTT. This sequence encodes CASSEQGNTEAFF.

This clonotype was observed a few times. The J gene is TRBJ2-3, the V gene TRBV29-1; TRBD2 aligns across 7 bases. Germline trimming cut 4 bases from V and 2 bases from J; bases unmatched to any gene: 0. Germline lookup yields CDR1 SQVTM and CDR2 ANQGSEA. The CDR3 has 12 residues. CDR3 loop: CSVGLATDTQYF. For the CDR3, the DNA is TGCAGCGTTGGACTAGCCACAGATACGCAGTATTTT.

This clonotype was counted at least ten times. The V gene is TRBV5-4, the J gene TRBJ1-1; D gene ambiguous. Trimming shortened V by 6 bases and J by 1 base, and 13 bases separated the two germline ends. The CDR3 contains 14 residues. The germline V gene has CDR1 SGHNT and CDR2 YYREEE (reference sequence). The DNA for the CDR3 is TGTGCCAGCACACCACAAAGGGCGAACACTGAAGCTTTCTTT. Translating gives CASTPQRANTEAFF.

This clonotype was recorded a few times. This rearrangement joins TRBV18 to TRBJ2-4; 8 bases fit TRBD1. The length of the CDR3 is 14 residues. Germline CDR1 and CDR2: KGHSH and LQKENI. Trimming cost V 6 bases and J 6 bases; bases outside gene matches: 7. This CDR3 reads CASSRGQGTNIQYF. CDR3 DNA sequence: TGTGCCAGCTCTCGCGGACAGGGTACAAACATTCAGTACTTC.

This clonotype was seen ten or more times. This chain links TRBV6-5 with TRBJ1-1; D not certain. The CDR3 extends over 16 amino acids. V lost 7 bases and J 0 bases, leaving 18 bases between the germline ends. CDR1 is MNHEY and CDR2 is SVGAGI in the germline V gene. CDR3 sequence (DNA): TGTGCCAGCATACCTCGGAGACTGGAGATGAACACTGAAGCTTTCTTT. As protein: CASIPRRLEMNTEAFF.

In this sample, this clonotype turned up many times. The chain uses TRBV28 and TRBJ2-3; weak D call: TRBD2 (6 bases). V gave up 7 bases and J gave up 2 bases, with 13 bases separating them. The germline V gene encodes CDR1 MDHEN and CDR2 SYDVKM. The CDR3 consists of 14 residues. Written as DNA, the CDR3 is TGTGCCAGCACGTCGGAGGGCCACACAGATACGCAGTATTTT. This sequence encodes CASTSEGHTDTQYF. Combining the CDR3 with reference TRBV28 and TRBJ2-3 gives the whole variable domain DVKVTQSSRYLVKRTGEKVFLECVQDMDHENMFWYRQDPGLGLRLIYFSYDVKMKEKGDIPEGYSVSREKKERFSLILESASTNQTSMYLCASTSEGHTDTQYFGPGTRLTVL.

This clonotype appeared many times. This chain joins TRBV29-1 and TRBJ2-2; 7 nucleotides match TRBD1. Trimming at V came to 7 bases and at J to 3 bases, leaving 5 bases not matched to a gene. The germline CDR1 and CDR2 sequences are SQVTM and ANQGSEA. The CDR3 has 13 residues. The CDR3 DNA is TGCAGCGCCAGGACAGGCGACACCGGGGAGCTGTTTTTT. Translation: CSARTGDTGELFF.

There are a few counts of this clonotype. The CDR3 reads CSAKPISFGSYNEQFF. The CDR3 nucleotides read TGCAGTGCTAAACCGATAAGCTTTGGCTCCTACAATGAGCAGTTCTTC. The rearrangement uses TRBV20-1 and TRBJ2-1; D ambiguous. The germline V and J ends were trimmed by 4 bases and 0 bases, with 16 bases remaining between them. The CDR3 sequence is 16 residues long. The germline gives CDR1 DFQATT, CDR2 SNEGSKA (reference sequence).

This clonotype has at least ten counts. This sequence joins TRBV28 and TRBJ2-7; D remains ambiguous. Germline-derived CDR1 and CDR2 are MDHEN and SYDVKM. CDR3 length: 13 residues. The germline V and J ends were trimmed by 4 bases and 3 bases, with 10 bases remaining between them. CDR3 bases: TGTGCCAGCAGTTCCAGTAGCTTCTACGAGCAGTACTTC. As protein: CASSSSSFYEQYF.

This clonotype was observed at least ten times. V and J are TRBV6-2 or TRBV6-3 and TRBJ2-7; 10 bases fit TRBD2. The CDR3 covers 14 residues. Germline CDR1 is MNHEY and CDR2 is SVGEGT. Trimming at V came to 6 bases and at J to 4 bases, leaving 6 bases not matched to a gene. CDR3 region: CASSLWTSGYEQYF. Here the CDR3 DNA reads TGTGCCAGCAGCCTGTGGACTAGCGGTTACGAGCAGTACTTC.

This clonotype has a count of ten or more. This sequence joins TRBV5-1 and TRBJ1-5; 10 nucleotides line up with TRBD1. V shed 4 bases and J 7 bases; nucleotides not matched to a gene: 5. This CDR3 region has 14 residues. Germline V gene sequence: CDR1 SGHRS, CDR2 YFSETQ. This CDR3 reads CASSPGTGDQPQHF. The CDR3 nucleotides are TGCGCCAGCAGCCCGGGGACAGGGGACCAGCCCCAGCATTTT.

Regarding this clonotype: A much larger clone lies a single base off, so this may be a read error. In DNA, the CDR3 is TGTGCCAGCAGGGGACAGGGGGCGGTTACTGAAGCTTTCTTT. It yields the protein CASRGQGAVTEAFF. The chain recombines TRBV5-4 with TRBJ1-1, with 12 bases that match TRBD1. The CDR3 has 14 amino acids. The germline CDR1 and CDR2 sequences are SGHNT and YYREEE (reference sequence). The J segment lost 5 bases and the V segment lost 5 bases, leaving 4 bases of the junction unmatched.

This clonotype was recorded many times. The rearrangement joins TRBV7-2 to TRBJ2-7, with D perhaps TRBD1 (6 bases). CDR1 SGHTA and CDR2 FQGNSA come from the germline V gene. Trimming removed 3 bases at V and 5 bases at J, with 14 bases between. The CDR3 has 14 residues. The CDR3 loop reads CASSFMGANDEQYF. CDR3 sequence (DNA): TGTGCCAGCAGCTTTATGGGGGCGAACGACGAGCAGTACTTC.

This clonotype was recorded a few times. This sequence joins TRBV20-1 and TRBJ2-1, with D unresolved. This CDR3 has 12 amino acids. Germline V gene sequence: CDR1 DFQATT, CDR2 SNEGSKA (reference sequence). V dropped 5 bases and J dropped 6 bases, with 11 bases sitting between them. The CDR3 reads CSARRLVNEQFF. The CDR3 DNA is TGCAGTGCTCGGAGACTCGTCAATGAGCAGTTCTTC.

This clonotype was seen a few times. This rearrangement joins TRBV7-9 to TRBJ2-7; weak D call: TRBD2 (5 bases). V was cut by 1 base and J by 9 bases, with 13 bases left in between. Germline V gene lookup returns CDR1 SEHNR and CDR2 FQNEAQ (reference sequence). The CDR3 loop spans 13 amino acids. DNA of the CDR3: TGTGCCAGCAGCTTAGGGAGTACCGGGGTGCAGTACTTC. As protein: CASSLGSTGVQYF.

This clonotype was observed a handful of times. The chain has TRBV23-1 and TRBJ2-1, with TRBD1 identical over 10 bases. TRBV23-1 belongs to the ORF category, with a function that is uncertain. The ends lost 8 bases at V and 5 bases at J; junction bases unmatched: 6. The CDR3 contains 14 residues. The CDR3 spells CASSGTGVNNEQFF. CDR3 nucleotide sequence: TGCGCCAGCTCCGGGACAGGGGTAAACAATGAGCAGTTCTTC.

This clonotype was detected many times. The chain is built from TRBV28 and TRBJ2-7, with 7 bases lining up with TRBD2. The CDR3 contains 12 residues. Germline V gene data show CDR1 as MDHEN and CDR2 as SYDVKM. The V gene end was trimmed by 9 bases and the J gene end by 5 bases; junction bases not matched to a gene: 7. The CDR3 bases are TGTGCCAGTTGGGACTATGTACACGAGCAGTACTTC. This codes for CASWDYVHEQYF.

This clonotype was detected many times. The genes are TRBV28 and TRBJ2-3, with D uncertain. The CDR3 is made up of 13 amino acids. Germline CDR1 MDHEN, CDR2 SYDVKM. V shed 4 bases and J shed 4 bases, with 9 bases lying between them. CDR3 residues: CASSSPPPDTQYF. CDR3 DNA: TGTGCCAGCAGTTCCCCCCCCCCAGATACGCAGTATTTT.

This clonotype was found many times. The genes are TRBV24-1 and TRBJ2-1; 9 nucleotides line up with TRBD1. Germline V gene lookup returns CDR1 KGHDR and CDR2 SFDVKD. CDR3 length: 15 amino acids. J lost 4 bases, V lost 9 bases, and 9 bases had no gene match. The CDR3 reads CATGTGGGLYNEQFF. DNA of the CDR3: TGTGCCACCGGAACAGGGGGCGGCTTGTACAATGAGCAGTTCTTC.

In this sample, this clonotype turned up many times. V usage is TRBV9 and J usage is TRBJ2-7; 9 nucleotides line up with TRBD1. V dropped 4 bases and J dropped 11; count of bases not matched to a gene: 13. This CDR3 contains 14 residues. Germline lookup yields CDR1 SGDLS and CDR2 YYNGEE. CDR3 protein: CASSSGQGIVEKYF. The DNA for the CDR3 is TGTGCCAGCAGCTCCGGACAGGGGATTGTGGAGAAGTACTTC.

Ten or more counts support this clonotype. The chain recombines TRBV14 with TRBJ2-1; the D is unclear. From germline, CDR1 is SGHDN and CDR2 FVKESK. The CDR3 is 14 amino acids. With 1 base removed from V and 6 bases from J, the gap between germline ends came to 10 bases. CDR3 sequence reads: CASSQGDGPNEQFF. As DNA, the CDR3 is TGTGCCAGCAGCCAAGGTGACGGGCCCAATGAGCAGTTCTTC.

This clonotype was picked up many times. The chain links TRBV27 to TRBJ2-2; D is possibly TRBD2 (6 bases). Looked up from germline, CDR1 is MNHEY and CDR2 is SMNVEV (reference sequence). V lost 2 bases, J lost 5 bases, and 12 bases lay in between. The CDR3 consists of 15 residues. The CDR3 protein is CASSLRTSWTGELFF. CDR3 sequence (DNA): TGTGCCAGCAGTTTAAGAACTAGCTGGACCGGGGAGCTGTTTTTT.

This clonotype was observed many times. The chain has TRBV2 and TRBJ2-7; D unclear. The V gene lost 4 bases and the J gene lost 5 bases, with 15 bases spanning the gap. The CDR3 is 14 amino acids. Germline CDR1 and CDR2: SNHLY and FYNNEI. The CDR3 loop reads CASSAGVGLDEQYF. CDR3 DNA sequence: TGTGCCAGCAGTGCCGGCGTGGGTTTAGACGAGCAGTACTTC.